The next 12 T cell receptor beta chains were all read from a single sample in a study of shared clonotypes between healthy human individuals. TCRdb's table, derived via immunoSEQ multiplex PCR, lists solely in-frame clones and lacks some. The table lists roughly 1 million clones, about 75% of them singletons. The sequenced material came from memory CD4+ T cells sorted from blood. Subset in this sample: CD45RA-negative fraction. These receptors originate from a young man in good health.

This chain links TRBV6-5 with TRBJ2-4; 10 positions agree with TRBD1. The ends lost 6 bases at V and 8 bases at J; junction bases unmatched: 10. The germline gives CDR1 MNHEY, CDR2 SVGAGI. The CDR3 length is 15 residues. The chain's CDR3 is CASRRTGQGFDIQYF. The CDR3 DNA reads TGTGCCAGCAGAAGGACGGGACAGGGGTTTGACATTCAGTACTTC.

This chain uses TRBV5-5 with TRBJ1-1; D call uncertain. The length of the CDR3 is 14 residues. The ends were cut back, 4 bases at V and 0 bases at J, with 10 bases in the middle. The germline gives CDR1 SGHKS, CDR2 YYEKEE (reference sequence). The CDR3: CASSAAPLNTEAFF. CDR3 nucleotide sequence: TGTGCCAGCAGCGCAGCGCCTCTGAACACTGAAGCTTTCTTT.

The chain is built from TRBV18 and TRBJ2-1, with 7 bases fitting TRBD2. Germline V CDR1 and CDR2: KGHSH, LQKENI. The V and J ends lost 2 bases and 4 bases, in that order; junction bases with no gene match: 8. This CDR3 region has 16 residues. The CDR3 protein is CASSPLRDYSYNEQFF. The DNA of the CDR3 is TGTGCCAGCTCACCATTAAGGGACTATTCTTACAATGAGCAGTTCTTC.

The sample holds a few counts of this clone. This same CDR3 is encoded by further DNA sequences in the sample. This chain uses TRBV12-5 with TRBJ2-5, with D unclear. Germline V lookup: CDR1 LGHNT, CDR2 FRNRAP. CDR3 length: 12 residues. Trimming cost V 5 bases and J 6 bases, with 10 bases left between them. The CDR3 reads CASGGDWKTQYF. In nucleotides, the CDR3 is TGTGCTAGTGGTGGAGACTGGAAGACCCAGTACTTC.

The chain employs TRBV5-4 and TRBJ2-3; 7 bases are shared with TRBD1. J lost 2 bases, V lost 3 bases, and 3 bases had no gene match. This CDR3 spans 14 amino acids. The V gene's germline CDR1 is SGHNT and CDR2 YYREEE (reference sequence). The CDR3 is CASSSGQVTDTQYF. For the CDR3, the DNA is TGTGCCAGCAGCTCCGGACAGGTCACAGATACGCAGTATTTT. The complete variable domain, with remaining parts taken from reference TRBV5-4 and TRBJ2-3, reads ETGVTQSPTHLIKTRGQQVTLRCSSQSGHNTVSWYQQALGQGPQFIFQYYREEENGRGNFPPRFSGLQFPNYSSELNVNALELDDSALYLCASSSGQVTDTQYFGPGTRLTVL.

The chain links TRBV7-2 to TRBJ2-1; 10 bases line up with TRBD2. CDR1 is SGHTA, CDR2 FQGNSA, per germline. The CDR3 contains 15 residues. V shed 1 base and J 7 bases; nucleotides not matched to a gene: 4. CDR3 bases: TGTGCCAGCAGCTTAGAGACTAGCGGGCGGAATGAGCAGTTCTTC. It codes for CASSLETSGRNEQFF.

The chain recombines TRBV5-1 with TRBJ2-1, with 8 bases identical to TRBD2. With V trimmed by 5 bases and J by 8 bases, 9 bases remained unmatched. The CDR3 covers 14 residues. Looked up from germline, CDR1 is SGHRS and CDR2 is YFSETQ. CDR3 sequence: CASSRGSGSDEQFF. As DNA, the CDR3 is TGCGCCAGCAGTCGGGGAAGCGGGAGCGATGAGCAGTTCTTC.

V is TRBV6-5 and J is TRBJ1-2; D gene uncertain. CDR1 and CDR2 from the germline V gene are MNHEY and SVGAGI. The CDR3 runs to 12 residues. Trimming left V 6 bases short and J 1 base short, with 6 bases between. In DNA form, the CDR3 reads TGTGCCAGCAGGGGTGATAACTATGGCTACACCTTC. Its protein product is CASRGDNYGYTF.

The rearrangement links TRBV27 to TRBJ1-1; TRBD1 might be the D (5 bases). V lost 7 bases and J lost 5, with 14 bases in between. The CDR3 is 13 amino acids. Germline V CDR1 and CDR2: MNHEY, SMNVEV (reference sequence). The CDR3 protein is CASTLNGATEAFF. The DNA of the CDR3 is TGTGCCAGCACCCTAAACGGGGCAACTGAAGCTTTCTTT.

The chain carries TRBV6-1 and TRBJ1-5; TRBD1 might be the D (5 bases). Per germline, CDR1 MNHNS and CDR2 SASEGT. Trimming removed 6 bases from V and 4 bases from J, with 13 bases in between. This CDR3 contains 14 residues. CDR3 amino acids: CASRIRAANQPQHF. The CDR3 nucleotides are TGTGCCAGCAGGATCAGGGCGGCGAATCAGCCCCAGCATTTT.

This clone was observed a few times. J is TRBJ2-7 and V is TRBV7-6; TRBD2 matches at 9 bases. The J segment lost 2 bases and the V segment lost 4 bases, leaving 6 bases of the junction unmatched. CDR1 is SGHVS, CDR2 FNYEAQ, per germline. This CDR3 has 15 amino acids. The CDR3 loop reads CASSSGLANTYEQYF. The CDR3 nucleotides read TGTGCCAGCAGCTCCGGACTAGCGAATACCTACGAGCAGTACTTC.

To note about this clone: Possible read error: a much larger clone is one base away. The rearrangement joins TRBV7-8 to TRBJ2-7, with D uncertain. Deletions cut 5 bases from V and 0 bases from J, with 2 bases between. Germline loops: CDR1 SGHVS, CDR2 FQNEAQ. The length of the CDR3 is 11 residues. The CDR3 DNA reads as TGTGCCAGCAGCGGCTCCTACGAGCAGTACTTC. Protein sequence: CASSGSYEQYF. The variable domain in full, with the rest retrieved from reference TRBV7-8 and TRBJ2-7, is GAGVSQSPRYKVAKRGQDVALRCDPISGHVSLFWYQQALGQGPEFLTYFQNEAQLDKSGLPSDRFFAERPEGSVSTLKIQRTQQEDSAVYLCASSGSYEQYFGPGTRLTVT.